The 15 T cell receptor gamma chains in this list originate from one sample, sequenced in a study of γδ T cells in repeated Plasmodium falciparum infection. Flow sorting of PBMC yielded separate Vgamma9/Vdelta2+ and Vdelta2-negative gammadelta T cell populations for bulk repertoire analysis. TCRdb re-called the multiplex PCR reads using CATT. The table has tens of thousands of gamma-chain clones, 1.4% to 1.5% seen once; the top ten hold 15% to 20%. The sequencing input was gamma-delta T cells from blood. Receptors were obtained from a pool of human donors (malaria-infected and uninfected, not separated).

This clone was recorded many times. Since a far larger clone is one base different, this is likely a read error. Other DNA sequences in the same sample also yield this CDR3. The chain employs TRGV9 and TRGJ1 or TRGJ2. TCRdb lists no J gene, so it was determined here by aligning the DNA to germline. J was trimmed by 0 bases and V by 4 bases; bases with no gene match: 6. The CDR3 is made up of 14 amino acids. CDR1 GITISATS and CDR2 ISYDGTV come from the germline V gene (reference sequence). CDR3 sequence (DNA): TGTGCCTTGTGGGAAGAGACGAATTATTATAAGAAACTCTTT. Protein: CALWEETNYYKKLF.

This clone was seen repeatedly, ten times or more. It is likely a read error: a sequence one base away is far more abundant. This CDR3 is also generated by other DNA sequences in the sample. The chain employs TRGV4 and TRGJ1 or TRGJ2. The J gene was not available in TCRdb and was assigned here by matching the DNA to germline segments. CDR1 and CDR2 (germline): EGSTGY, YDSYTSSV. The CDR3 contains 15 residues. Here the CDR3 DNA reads TGCGCCACCTGGGATGGGCTGGTCTATTATTATAAGAAACTCTTT. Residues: CATWDGLVYYYKKLF.

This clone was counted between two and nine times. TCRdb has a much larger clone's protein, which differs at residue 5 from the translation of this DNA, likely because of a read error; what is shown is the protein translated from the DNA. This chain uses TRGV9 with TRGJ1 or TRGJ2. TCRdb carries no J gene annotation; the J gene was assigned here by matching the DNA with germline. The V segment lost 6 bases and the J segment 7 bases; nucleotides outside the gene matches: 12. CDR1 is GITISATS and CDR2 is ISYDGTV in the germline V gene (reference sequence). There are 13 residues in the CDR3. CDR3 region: CALWKPLWYKKLF. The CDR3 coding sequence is TGTGCCTTGTGGAAGCCTTTGTGGTATAAGAAACTCTTT.

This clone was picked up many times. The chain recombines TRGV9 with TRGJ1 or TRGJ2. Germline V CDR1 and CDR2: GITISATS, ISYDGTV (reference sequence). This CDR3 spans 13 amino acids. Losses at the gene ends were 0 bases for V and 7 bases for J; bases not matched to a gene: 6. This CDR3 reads CALWEVLRYKKLF. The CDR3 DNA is TGTGCCTTGTGGGAGGTGCTACGGTATAAGAAACTCTTT.

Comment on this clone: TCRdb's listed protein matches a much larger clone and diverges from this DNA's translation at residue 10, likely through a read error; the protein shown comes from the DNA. DNA of the CDR3: TGTGCCTTATGGAGGAGGAGTGATTGGACCAAGACGTTT. Amino acid sequence: CALWRRSDWTKTF. The J gene is TRGJP2, the V gene TRGV9. The germline V gene encodes CDR1 GITISATS and CDR2 ISYDGTV (reference sequence). The CDR3 length is 13 residues.

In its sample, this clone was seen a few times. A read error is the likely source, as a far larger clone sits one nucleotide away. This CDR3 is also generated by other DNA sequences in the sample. The CDR3 nucleotides read TGTGCCTTGTGGGAGCCTCGAGTGAAGAAACTCTTT. Translation: CALWEPRVKKLF. V usage is TRGV9 and J usage is TRGJ1 or TRGJ2. Because TCRdb records no J gene, it was assigned here through a match of the DNA to germline. Germline assignment: CDR1 GITISATS and CDR2 ISYDGTV (reference sequence). The V gene end was trimmed by 3 bases and the J gene end by 10 bases; junction bases not matched to a gene: 9. This CDR3 contains 12 residues.

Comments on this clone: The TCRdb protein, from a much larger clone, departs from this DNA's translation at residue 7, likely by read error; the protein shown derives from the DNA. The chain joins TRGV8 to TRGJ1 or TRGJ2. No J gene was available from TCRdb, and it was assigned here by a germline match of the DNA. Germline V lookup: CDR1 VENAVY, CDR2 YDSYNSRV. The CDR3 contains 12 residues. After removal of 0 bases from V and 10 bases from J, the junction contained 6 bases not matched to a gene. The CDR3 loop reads CATWDRLWKKLF. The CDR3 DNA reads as TGTGCCACCTGGGATAGGCTGTGGAAGAAACTCTTT.

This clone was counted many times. CDR3 protein: CATWDRPYYKKLF. The CDR3 DNA is TGTGCCACCTGGGACAGACCCTATTATAAGAAACTCTTT. This rearrangement joins TRGV3 to TRGJ1 or TRGJ2. Per germline, CDR1 VTNTFY and CDR2 YDVSTARD (reference sequence). This CDR3 comprises 13 residues. Losses at the gene ends were 1 base for V and 4 bases for J; bases not matched to a gene: 4.

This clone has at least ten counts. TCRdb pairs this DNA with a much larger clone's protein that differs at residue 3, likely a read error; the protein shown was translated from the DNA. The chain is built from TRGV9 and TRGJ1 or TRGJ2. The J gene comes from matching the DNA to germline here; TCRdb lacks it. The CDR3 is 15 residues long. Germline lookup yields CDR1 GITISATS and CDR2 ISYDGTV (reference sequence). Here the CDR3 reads CASWEAYRNYYKKLF. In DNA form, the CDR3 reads TGTGCCTCGTGGGAGGCGTACCGAAATTATTATAAGAAACTCTTT.

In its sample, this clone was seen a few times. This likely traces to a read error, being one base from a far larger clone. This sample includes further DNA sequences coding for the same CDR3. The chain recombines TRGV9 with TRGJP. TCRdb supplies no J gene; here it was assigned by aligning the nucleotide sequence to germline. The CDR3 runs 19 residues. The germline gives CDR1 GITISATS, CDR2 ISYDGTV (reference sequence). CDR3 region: CALWEVIRAEGLGKKIKVF. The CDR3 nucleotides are TGTGCCTTGTGGGAGGTGATAAGAGCCGAAGGGTTGGGCAAAAAGATCAAGGTATTT.

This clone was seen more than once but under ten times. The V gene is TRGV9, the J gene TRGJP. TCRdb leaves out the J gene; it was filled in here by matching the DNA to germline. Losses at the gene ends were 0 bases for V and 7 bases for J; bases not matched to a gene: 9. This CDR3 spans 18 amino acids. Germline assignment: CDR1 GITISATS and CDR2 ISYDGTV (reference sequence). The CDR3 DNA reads TGTGCCTTGTGGGAGGTGCAGGTGGGGGAGTTGGGCAAAAAAATCAAGGTATTT. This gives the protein CALWEVQVGELGKKIKVF.

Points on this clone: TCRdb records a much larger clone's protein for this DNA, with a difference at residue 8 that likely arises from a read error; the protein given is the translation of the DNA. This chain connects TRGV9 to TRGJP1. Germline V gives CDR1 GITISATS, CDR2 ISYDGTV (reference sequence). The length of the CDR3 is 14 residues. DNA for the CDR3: TGTGCCTTGTGGGCGAATACCGCTGGTTGGTTCAAGATATTT. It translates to CALWANTAGWFKIF.

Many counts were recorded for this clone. CDR3 nucleotide sequence: TGTGCCACCTGGGATGGGGCCGGGGATTATAAGAAACTCTTT. Translated, it gives CATWDGAGDYKKLF. The chain has TRGV8 and TRGJ1 or TRGJ2. The CDR3 has 14 amino acids. The V gene end was trimmed by 3 bases and the J gene end by 5 bases; junction bases not matched to a gene: 10. Germline loops: CDR1 VENAVY, CDR2 YDSYNSRV.

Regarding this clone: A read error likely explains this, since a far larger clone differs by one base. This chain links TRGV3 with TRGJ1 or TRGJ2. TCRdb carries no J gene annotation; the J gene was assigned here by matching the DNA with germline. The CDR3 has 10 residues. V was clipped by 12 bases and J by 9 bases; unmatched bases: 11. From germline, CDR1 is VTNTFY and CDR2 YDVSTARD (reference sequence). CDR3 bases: TGTGCCGCATGGTCTTCTAAGAAACTCTTT. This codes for CAAWSSKKLF.

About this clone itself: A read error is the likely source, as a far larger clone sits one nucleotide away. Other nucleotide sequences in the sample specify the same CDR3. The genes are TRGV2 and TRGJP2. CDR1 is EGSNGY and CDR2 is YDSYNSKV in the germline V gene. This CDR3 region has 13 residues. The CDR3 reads CATWEGSDWIKTF. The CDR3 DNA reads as TGTGCCACCTGGGAGGGAAGTGATTGGATCAAGACGTTC.